A selection of T cell receptor beta chains follows, all from one sample in a study of monozygotic twins with inflammatory bowel disease. Reanalyzing the 5' RACE reads, TCRdb keeps one entry per CDR3 protein, without DNA. The table lists 110,000 to 150,000 distinct CDR3 sequences, with 1% to 1.5% in the top ten. The sequencing sample was made of blood. The receptors originated from a human donor with ulcerative colitis or Crohn's disease, or a healthy co-twin of an affected twin (not recorded which). Each CDR3 is given with its conserved first and last residue. The order of the fields is V gene, J gene, CDR3 protein.

TRBV29-1,TRBJ2-5,CSVTRTGVRETQYF
TRBV7-8,TRBJ2-7,CASSSRVSYEQYF
TRBV7-2,TRBJ2-1,CASSLDGTSGRYNEQFF
TRBV18,TRBJ2-1,CASSRLAGLPYNEQFF
TRBV7-3,TRBJ2-3,CASSLGLAGTVDTQYF
TRBV6-1,TRBJ1-5,CASQDTGERNQPQHF
TRBV5-1,TRBJ2-3,CASSPSGTGNADTQYF
TRBV5-1,TRBJ2-7,CASSQGIARYEQYF
TRBV7-6,TRBJ2-7,CASSVEDRSYEQYF
TRBV5-1,TRBJ1-1,CASSPTPYTEAFF
TRBV29-1,TRBJ2-3,CSVAPTSLTDTQYF
TRBV5-1,TRBJ2-7,CASSLVPSSYEQYF
TRBV5-1,TRBJ1-5,CASSLSGNSNQPQHF
TRBV7-9,TRBJ2-7,CASSSGDEQYF